This T cell receptor beta chain was documented in a study of Ad26.COV2.S vaccination and SARS-CoV-2 variants. Turning to the study itself: Ad26.COV2.S, an intramuscular injection, was given once or twice 56 days apart.

The data were produced by immunoSEQ multiplex PCR, yet TCRdb's version contains in-frame clones alone and is incomplete. The sample consists of 350,000 to 400,000 clones, less than 90% of them appearing once. Treatment noted: roughly 18 received Ad26.COV2.S at low or high dose, single or two shots; several received placebo; per-sample allocation not given. Sample collection was performed on day 63 after the first vaccine or placebo injection. Per the germline V gene, CDR1 is SGHDT and CDR2 is YYEEEE. V was clipped by 4 bases and J by 11 bases, with 21 bases between them. The CDR3 runs 14 residues. This specimen was peripheral blood, taken in a trial of Ad26.COV2.S vaccine versus placebo. The clonotype was recovered from a person between 18 and 60 years old who received the Ad26.COV2.S COVID-19 vaccine or a placebo. The chain combines TRBV5-6 with TRBJ1-1; D is unresolved. CDR3 amino acids: CASSGEAHARMAFF. The DNA for the CDR3 is TGTGCCAGCAGCGGGGAGGCCCATGCCAGGATGGCTTTCTTT.